The text below deals with one TCR beta chain. This clonotype was counted only a few times. The antigen it recognizes is unknown. Per-base qualities were not stored, and no clone one base away is much larger. TCRdb shows the sequencer as Illumina NovaSeq 6000. TCR cDNA was made using 5'RACE template switching, a step that added a universal primer site and unique molecular identifiers. Priming of cDNA synthesis was performed from both the TCR alpha and TCR beta constant segments. Two PCR steps were used to amplify libraries, with sample barcodes and sequencing adapters being added in the second step. Sequencing of the libraries was done on either Illumina HiSeq 2500 (2x100 bp) or NovaSeq (2x150 bp). The authors' analysis ran thus. MIGEC handled demultiplexing of reads and collapsing into UMI consensus sequences, while MiXCR performed V(D)J alignment. Vaccine-responding clonotypes were identified with edgeR using replicate PBMC samples, with FDR below 0.01 and a log2 fold change above 5 up to day 15 being required. CD4 or CD8 identity was assigned to each bulk clonotype according to whether the clonotype was present at higher abundance in the sequenced CD4 repertoire or the sequenced CD8 repertoire. TCRdb reran the public reads through fastp at Q25 and MiXCR, keeping productive beta chains. Each entry merges the rows of one CDR3 protein and shows their most common DNA and genes. None of the V and J calls come from the authors' own analysis; TCRdb made them. Recorded for this sample are approximately 150,000 distinct CDR3 sequences; 7% to 10% of them occurred a single time. Of the sample, approximately 39% is held by the ten largest clones.

The sample's treatment or condition label, decoded: live attenuated yellow fever vaccine strain. A standard Ficoll-Paque protocol was used to isolate PBMCs from peripheral blood. CD4 and CD8 T-cell fractions were isolated with Dynabeads CD4 and CD8 positive selection kits. TriZol was used to extract RNA from bulk PBMCs, CD4 and CD8 fractions, and dextramer-positive and dextramer-negative fractions. These data are taken from a study of T cells after yellow fever vaccination (dated by TCRdb to between 2018 and 2021). About the study as a whole: The SMART-Seq v4 Ultra Low Input RNA kit was used to prepare libraries from fractions with low cell numbers. Two healthy male donors made up the cohort, one aged 18 to 30 years and the other aged 30 to 40 years. Blood samples were taken at several timepoints before and after primary and secondary immunization, and bulk PBMC replicates and cell subsets were isolated. Bulk TCR alpha and beta repertoires were sequenced longitudinally to track T-cell clones before and after primary and booster YFV17D yellow fever vaccination.

Counted from cysteine to phenylalanine, this CDR3 has 13 amino acids. Only the CDR3 region is kept as DNA, spanning 39 bases read in frame from base 1. Here V drops 3 bases and J drops 8 bases, and the junction holds 6 bases not matched to any gene. Sequences MGHRA (CDR1) and YSYEKL (CDR2) are obtained from the germline V gene. Broader findings and caveats from the paper: A small fraction of clonotypes showed up in both the CD4 and CD8 compartments, probably as a result of convergent recombination. The secondary T-cell response was found to be weaker but faster than the primary response, with a peak reached on day 5 rather than on day 15. Computational filtering was needed because FACS-sorted repertoires could contain abundant contaminating clonotypes from the bulk population. Most clones expanded after primary vaccination (96% of CD4 and 70% to 90% of CD8) were re-detected after the booster, suggesting that broad memory maintenance occurred. The study included only two donors, which limits how far the findings can be generalized.

Sequencing used CD8+ T cells sorted from PBMCs, obtained 45 days after the yellow fever booster vaccination. The sequence joins TRBV4-1 to TRBJ1-2; 7 bases in between match TRBD1. The receptor comes from a man younger than 35 who received the YFV17D yellow fever vaccine. For the CDR3, the sequence is CASSHGQADGYTF. The bases are TGCGCCAGCAGCCACGGACAGGCGGACGGCTACACCTTC.